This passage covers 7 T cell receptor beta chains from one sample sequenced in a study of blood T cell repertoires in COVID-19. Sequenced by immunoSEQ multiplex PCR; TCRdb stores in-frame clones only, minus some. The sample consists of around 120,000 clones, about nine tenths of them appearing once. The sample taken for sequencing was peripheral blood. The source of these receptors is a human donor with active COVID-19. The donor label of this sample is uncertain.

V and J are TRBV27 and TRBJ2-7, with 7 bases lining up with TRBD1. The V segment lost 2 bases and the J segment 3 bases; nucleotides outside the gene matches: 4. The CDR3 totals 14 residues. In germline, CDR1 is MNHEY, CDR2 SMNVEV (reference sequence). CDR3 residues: CASSLQGVLYEQYF. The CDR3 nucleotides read TGTGCCAGCAGTTTACAGGGGGTGCTCTACGAGCAGTACTTC.

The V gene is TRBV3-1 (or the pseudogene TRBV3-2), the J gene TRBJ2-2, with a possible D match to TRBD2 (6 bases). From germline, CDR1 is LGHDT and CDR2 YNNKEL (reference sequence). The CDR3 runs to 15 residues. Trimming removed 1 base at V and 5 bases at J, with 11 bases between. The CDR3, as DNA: TGTGCCAGCAGCCAAGGGAGGGGTCCTACCGGGGAGCTGTTTTTT. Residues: CASSQGRGPTGELFF.

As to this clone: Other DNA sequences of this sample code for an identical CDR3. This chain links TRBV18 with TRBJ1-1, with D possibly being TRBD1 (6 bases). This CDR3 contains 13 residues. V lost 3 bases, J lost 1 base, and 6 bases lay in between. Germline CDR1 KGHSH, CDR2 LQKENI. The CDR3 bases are TGTGCCAGCTCACCGGGACAGAACACTGAAGCTTTCTTT. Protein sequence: CASSPGQNTEAFF.

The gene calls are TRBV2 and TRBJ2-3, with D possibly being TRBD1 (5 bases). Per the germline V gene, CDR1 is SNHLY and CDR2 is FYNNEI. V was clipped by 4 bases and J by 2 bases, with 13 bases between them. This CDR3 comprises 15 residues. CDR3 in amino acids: CASSAGQNPTDTQYF. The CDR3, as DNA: TGTGCCAGCAGTGCAGGGCAAAACCCCACAGATACGCAGTATTTT.

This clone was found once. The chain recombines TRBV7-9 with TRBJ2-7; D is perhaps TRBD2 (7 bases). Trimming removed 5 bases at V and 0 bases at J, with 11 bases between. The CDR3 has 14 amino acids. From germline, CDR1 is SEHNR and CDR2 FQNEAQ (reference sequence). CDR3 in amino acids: CASSPGGPSYEQYF. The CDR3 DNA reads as TGTGCCAGCAGCCCCGGGGGGCCCTCCTACGAGCAGTACTTC. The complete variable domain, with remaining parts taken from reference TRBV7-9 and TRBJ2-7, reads DTGVSQNPRHKITKRGQNVTFRCDPISEHNRLYWYRQTLGQGPEFLTYFQNEAQLEKSRLLSDRFSAERPKGSFSTLEIQRTEQGDSAMYLCASSPGGPSYEQYFGPGTRLTVT.

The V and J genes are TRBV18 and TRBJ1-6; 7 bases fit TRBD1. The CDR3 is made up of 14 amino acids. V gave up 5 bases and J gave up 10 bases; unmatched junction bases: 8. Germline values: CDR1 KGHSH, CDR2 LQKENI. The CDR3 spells CASSSQGVRSPLHF. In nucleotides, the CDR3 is TGTGCCAGCTCATCGCAGGGGGTACGGTCACCCCTCCACTTT.

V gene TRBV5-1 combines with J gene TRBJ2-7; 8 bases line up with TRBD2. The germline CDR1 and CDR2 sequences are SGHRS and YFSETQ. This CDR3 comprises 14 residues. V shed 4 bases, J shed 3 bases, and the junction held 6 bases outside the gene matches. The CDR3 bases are TGCGCCAGCAGCCTCGGCGGGGGGCTCTACGAGCAGTACTTC. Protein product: CASSLGGGLYEQYF.